The rows below give T cell receptor beta chains drawn from one sample of a study of PD-L1 blockade in urothelial cancer. Profiling relied on immunoSEQ multiplex PCR, and the TCRdb table lists in-frame clones only, not all of them. The data contain about 43,000 clones, roughly four fifths of them singletons. The sequenced sample was PBMCs, obtained around atezolizumab (anti-PD-L1) treatment. These receptors came from a man in his 60s with urothelial cancer. Both conserved end residues are part of each CDR3. A D gene is named only where the DNA matches it firmly.

TRBJ2-6 | NA | TRBV11-2 | CASSDNNRPAGANVLTF
TRBJ2-7 | NA | TRBV5-5 | CASSGQFSYEQYF
TRBJ1-5 | NA | TRBV11-2 | CASSLGDKGFGDQPQHF
TRBJ2-1 | NA | TRBV13 | CASSQEGDPAYEQFF
TRBJ2-7 | TRBD1 | TRBV6-1 | CASSVYRGPNYEQYF
TRBJ1-2 | NA | TRBV25-1 | CASSDDRDGYTF
TRBJ1-6 | TRBD1 | TRBV5-1 | CASSLALRDRDSPLHF
TRBJ2-7 | TRBD1 | TRBV7-8 | CASSLVQGEEQYF
TRBJ1-2 | NA | TRBV10-3 | CAISPGGGQGYGYTF
TRBJ2-3 | TRBD2 | TRBV7-8 | CASSLGLAGTDTQYF
TRBJ2-5 | NA | TRBV5-1 | CASGGYGETQYF
TRBJ2-5 | TRBD2 | TRBV2 | CASRDGTSDQETQYF
TRBJ1-2 | NA | TRBV25-1 | CASSDSTGGGSYGYTF
TRBJ1-3 | TRBD1 | TRBV30 | CAWSAGQSGNTIYF
TRBJ2-3 | TRBD1 | TRBV19 | CASRHRGRTDTQYF
TRBJ2-2 | NA | TRBV25-1 | CASIARENTGELFF
TRBJ2-1 | NA | TRBV6-1 | CASRGAGEQFF
TRBJ2-2 | TRBD1 | TRBV6-5 | CASRSPGGPGELFF
TRBJ2-5 | NA | TRBV5-1 | CASSSGVQETQYF
TRBJ2-7 | TRBD1 | TRBV29-1 | CSGGQGRYEQYF
TRBJ1-2 | NA | TRBV6-1 | CASSDRYYGYTF
TRBJ2-5 | TRBD1 | TRBV5-6 | CASSGVGQGQETQYF
TRBJ1-4 | NA | TRBV18 | CASSRLVDRTEKLFF
TRBJ1-5 | NA | TRBV7-2 | CASSLRRDYQPQHF
TRBJ2-5 | NA | TRBV7-7 | CASSLGSQETQYF
TRBJ1-1 | NA | TRBV28 | CASAYRVVTEAFF
TRBJ2-3 | NA | TRBV7-9 | CASSAGLSSTDTQYF
TRBJ1-1 | NA | TRBV5-1 | CASSLQGTNTEAFF
TRBJ2-2 | NA | TRBV14 | CASSQERYANTGELFF
TRBJ2-1 | NA | TRBV6-6 | CASRSGTYNEQFF
TRBJ2-7 | NA | TRBV27 | CASSLGGYEQYF
TRBJ1-1 | NA | TRBV29-1 | CSVVVGGAFF
TRBJ2-2 | NA | TRBV5-1 | CASSFTQGSDTGELFF
TRBJ2-1 | TRBD2 | TRBV25-1 | CASSALIAGEEQFF
TRBJ1-2 | TRBD1 | TRBV27 | CASSPTGTAASLYGYTF
TRBJ2-2 | NA | TRBV5-6 | CASSHKNTGELFF
TRBJ2-1 | NA | TRBV5-1 | CASSLGSTDEQFF
TRBJ2-1 | NA | TRBV11-2 | CASGTGILPAEQFF
TRBJ2-1 | TRBD1 | TRBV4-1 | CASSQRQGDEQFF
TRBJ1-6 | NA | TRBV18 | CASSEATGNSPLHF